This T cell receptor beta chain was retrieved from a study of PD-1 blockade in classical Hodgkin lymphoma. Study-wide results and limits: Lower baseline TCR diversity was reported for newly diagnosed patients than for healthy donors. Complete responders entered with baseline diversity on par with newly diagnosed patients, the results showed.

Autologous stem cell transplantation was followed by relapse in every patient, and brentuximab vedotin exposure varied. V was pared by 5 bases and J by 9 bases, with 3 bases of the junction left unmatched. The CDR3 length is 11 residues. Germline CDR1 reads MGHRA; CDR2 reads YSYEKL. Of note for this clone: Its antigen is unknown.

The table came from immunoSEQ multiplex PCR; TCRdb's copy has only in-frame clones and leaves some out. The sample lists about 86,000 clones, 85% to 90% occurring once. This chain uses TRBV4-1 with TRBJ1-2, with 7 nucleotides matching TRBD1. The sample in question was peripheral blood mononuclear cells (PBMCs), obtained before the second cycle of nivolumab. The source is a human donor with classical Hodgkin lymphoma. The CDR3 is CASSDRARYTF. The CDR3 region has the DNA TGCGCCAGCAGCGACAGGGCACGCTACACCTTC.